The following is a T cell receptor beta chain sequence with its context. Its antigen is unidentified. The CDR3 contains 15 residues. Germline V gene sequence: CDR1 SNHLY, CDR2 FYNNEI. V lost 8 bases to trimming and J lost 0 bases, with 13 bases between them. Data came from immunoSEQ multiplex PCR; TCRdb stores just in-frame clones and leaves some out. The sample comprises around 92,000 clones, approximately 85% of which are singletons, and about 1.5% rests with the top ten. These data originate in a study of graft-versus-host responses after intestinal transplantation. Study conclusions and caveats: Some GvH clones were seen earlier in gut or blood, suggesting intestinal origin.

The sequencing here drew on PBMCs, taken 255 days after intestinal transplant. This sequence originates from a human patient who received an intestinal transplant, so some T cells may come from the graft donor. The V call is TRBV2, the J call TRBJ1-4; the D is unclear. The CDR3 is CASSGGPSTNEKLFF. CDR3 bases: TGTGCCAGCTCCGGCGGACCTTCAACTAATGAAAAACTGTTTTTT.